The 29 T cell receptor beta chains reported below all come from one sample, sequenced in a study of CD8 T cells in ankylosing spondylitis. TCRdb analysed the 5' RACE reads with MiXCR anew, one entry per CDR3 protein. The sample has 700,000 to 1,000,000 distinct CDR3 sequences, 10% to 15% seen once. Antigens of these TCRs are unknown. Study observations and caveats: A TCR beta motif made of fewer than 10 highly homologous variants seemed typical of ankylosing spondylitis blood.

Sequencing was performed on blood, either unsorted or a sorted T cell fraction (not recorded which). All receptors come from a male donor with ankylosing spondylitis.

This clonotype was seen only a few times. The rearrangement joins TRBV7-2 to TRBJ2-7; TRBD1 matches at 9 bases. The ends lost 5 bases at V and 3 bases at J; junction bases unmatched: 5. The CDR3 runs 14 residues. The germline gives CDR1 SGHTA, CDR2 FQGNSA. The CDR3: CASSIGTGSYEQYF. CDR3 in DNA: TGTGCCAGCAGCATTGGGACAGGGAGCTACGAGCAGTACTTC.

The chain recombines TRBV5-1 with TRBJ2-3, with D possibly matching TRBD1 (5 bases). This CDR3 comprises 11 residues. In germline, CDR1 is SGHRS, CDR2 YFSETQ. V was cut by 4 bases and J by 9 bases, with 9 bases left in between. The CDR3 nucleotides are TGCGCCAGCAGCCAGGACATGACGCAGTATTTT. It encodes CASSQDMTQYF.

The V and J genes are TRBV29-1 and TRBJ2-5; D tentatively reads TRBD1 or TRBD2 (5 bases each). Per germline, CDR1 SQVTM and CDR2 ANQGSEA. V lost 1 base to trimming and J lost 2 bases, with 11 bases between them. The CDR3 has 14 amino acids. CDR3 DNA: TGCAGCGTTGAAGCTCCGGGGCGACAAGAGACCCAGTACTTC. This codes for CSVEAPGRQETQYF.

The chain links TRBV4-1 to TRBJ1-5; D is undetermined. Germline V gene sequence: CDR1 MGHRA, CDR2 YSYEKL. The CDR3 consists of 15 residues. Trimming cost V 0 bases and J 3 bases, with 9 bases left between them. The CDR3 coding sequence is TGCGCCAGCAGCCAAGATTACCCCGTCAATCAGCCCCAGCATTTT. This sequence encodes CASSQDYPVNQPQHF.

The V and J genes are TRBV7-2 and TRBJ1-4, with a tentative D call TRBD1 (5 bases). The V gene's germline CDR1 is SGHTA and CDR2 FQGNSA. V lost 2 bases, J lost 3 bases, and 7 bases lay in between. This CDR3 has 14 residues. CDR3 nucleotides: TGTGCCAGCAGCTTATGGGGGTCTAATGAAAAACTGTTTTTT. Translation: CASSLWGSNEKLFF.

This clonotype has ten or more counts. The genes are TRBV29-1 and TRBJ2-5; TRBD1 agrees at 8 bases. Germline loops: CDR1 SQVTM, CDR2 ANQGSEA. This CDR3 has 14 amino acids. With 6 bases clipped from V and 2 bases from J, the junction kept 8 bases outside the gene matches. The CDR3 sequence is CSVVQGAKQETQYF. CDR3 nucleotides: TGCAGCGTAGTTCAGGGGGCAAAGCAAGAGACCCAGTACTTC.

V usage is TRBV7-8 and J usage is TRBJ1-2; D is undetermined. Germline values: CDR1 SGHVS, CDR2 FQNEAQ. Trimming stripped 5 bases from V and 2 bases from J, with 6 bases between. This CDR3 is built from 12 residues. CDR3 amino acids: CASSPQNYGYTF. The CDR3 coding sequence is TGTGCCAGCAGCCCCCAAAACTATGGCTACACCTTC.

This sequence joins TRBV20-1 and TRBJ1-2; D not certain. V dropped 0 bases and J dropped 8 bases, with 22 bases sitting between them. CDR3 size: 16 residues. CDR1 DFQATT and CDR2 SNEGSKA come from the germline V gene (reference sequence). This CDR3 is CSAREVTGGSAEGYTF. Written as DNA, the CDR3 is TGCAGTGCTAGAGAAGTCACGGGAGGGAGCGCAGAAGGCTACACCTTC.

This clonotype turned up a few times. The J gene is TRBJ2-5, the V gene TRBV4-2; D remains ambiguous. V lost 1 base and J lost 5, with 8 bases in between. This CDR3 comprises 13 residues. Germline V gene data show CDR1 as LGHNA and CDR2 as YNFKEQ. The DNA for the CDR3 is TGTGCCAGCAGCCAAGGAATAAAGGAGACCCAGTACTTC. Protein sequence: CASSQGIKETQYF.

In its sample, this clonotype was seen many times. V usage is TRBV20-1 and J usage is TRBJ2-7; D is perhaps TRBD2 (6 bases). From germline, CDR1 is DFQATT and CDR2 SNEGSKA (reference sequence). Trimming removed 2 bases at V and 6 bases at J, with 11 bases between. The CDR3 spans 12 residues. The CDR3: CSARPGAAEQYF. The CDR3 nucleotides read TGCAGTGCTAGACCGGGAGCGGCCGAGCAGTACTTC.

The rearrangement links TRBV20-1 to TRBJ1-6, with D unclear. Trimming cost V 0 bases and J 8 bases, with 8 bases left between them. This CDR3 region has 13 residues. From germline, CDR1 is DFQATT and CDR2 SNEGSKA (reference sequence). Here the CDR3 reads CSARDIGDSPLHF. DNA for the CDR3: TGCAGTGCTAGAGATATTGGGGATTCACCCCTCCACTTT.

This clonotype has a count of ten or more. The chain combines TRBV7-6 with TRBJ1-1; D remains ambiguous. Germline V gives CDR1 SGHVS, CDR2 FNYEAQ. The V and J ends lost 3 bases and 3 bases respectively, with 8 bases between them. The CDR3 length is 13 residues. The CDR3 nucleotides read TGTGCCAGCAGCTTCGGAGCGGACACTGAAGCTTTCTTT. Residues: CASSFGADTEAFF.

The chain joins TRBV10-3 to TRBJ2-7; 12 bases line up with TRBD2. The CDR3 loop spans 17 amino acids. J was trimmed by 6 bases and V by 8 bases; bases with no gene match: 17. Germline CDR1 is ENHRY and CDR2 is SYGVKD. This CDR3 reads CAISELAGGLTQSEQYF. In DNA form, the CDR3 reads TGTGCCATCTCTGAGCTAGCGGGAGGGTTAACCCAAAGCGAGCAGTACTTC.

V gene TRBV7-8 combines with J gene TRBJ1-4; TRBD1 is a possible D gene (6 bases). V was clipped by 2 bases and J by 5 bases, with 12 bases between them. This CDR3 region has 15 residues. Germline V CDR1 and CDR2: SGHVS, FQNEAQ. The DNA of the CDR3 is TGTGCCAGCAGCTTACCGGGACATAAGAATGAAAAACTGTTTTTT. It translates to CASSLPGHKNEKLFF. The whole variable domain, filled in from reference TRBV7-8 and TRBJ1-4, reads GAGVSQSPRYKVAKRGQDVALRCDPISGHVSLFWYQQALGQGPEFLTYFQNEAQLDKSGLPSDRFFAERPEGSVSTLKIQRTQQEDSAVYLCASSLPGHKNEKLFFGSGTQLSVL.

V is TRBV6-2 or TRBV6-3 and J is TRBJ2-2, with a possible D match to TRBD2 (6 bases). Germline-derived CDR1 and CDR2 are MNHEY and SVGEGT. Trimming removed 8 bases at V and 2 bases at J, with 12 bases between. This CDR3 is 14 amino acids long. The CDR3 nucleotides are TGTGCCAGCCGTACGGGACTCAACACCGGGGAGCTGTTTTTT. Amino acid sequence: CASRTGLNTGELFF.

This clonotype was seen a handful of times. This chain uses TRBV20-1 with TRBJ2-3, with D perhaps TRBD2 (7 bases). Looked up from germline, CDR1 is DFQATT and CDR2 is SNEGSKA (reference sequence). The CDR3 is 14 residues long. V lost 5 bases to trimming and J lost 5 bases, with 17 bases between them. The CDR3 spells CSAGTPGGRDTQYF. In DNA, the CDR3 is TGCAGTGCTGGCACTCCGGGGGGCAGAGATACGCAGTATTTT.

The sample holds a few counts of this clonotype. J is TRBJ1-2 and V is TRBV29-1; TRBD1 matches 8 bases. There are 13 residues in the CDR3. CDR1 is SQVTM, CDR2 ANQGSEA, per germline. Trimming cost V 5 bases and J 4 bases; bases outside gene matches: 6. The DNA of the CDR3 is TGCAGCGTTTGGACAGGGCGGAGCTATGGCTACACCTTC. Translating gives CSVWTGRSYGYTF. The full variable domain, with the rest looked up from reference TRBV29-1 and TRBJ1-2, is SAVISQKPSRDICQRGTSLTIQCQVDSQVTMMFWYRQQPGQSLTLIATANQGSEATYESGFVIDKFPISRPNLTFSTLTVSNMSPEDSSIYLCSVWTGRSYGYTFGSGTRLTVV.

There are a few counts of this clonotype. This chain connects TRBV14 to TRBJ2-5; D unclear. The CDR3 totals 13 residues. With 4 bases removed from V and 4 bases from J, the gap between germline ends came to 10 bases. Germline assignment: CDR1 SGHDN and CDR2 FVKESK. Written as DNA, the CDR3 is TGTGCCAGCAGCCTCCAAACCGGAGAGACCCAGTACTTC. It is translated as CASSLQTGETQYF.

Only a few counts were recorded for this clonotype. In nucleotides, the CDR3 is TGTGCCAGCACCCCAGGGGACGTATCCTGGTCCACTGAAGCTTTCTTT. Translation: CASTPGDVSWSTEAFF. V is TRBV7-6 and J is TRBJ1-1, with a possible D match to TRBD1 (6 bases). From germline, CDR1 is SGHVS and CDR2 FNYEAQ. V lost 7 bases, J lost 4 bases, and 22 bases lay in between. CDR3 size: 16 residues. The complete variable domain, with remaining parts taken from reference TRBV7-6 and TRBJ1-1, reads GAGVSQSPRYKVTKRGQDVALRCDPISGHVSLYWYRQALGQGPEFLTYFNYEAQQDKSGLPNDRFSAERPEGSISTLTIQRTEQRDSAMYRCASTPGDVSWSTEAFFGQGTRLTVV.

This clonotype was picked up many times. V usage is TRBV20-1 and J usage is TRBJ2-3, with no clear D. CDR3 size: 15 residues. The germline V gene encodes CDR1 DFQATT and CDR2 SNEGSKA (reference sequence). CDR3: CSSSPVQTSTDTQYF. The CDR3, as DNA: TGCAGCTCTTCCCCGGTCCAAACTAGCACAGATACGCAGTATTTT.

In this sample, this clonotype turned up a few times. The chain carries TRBV4-1 and TRBJ2-2; the D gene is possibly TRBD1 (9 bases). CDR1 and CDR2 (germline): MGHRA, YSYEKL. Trimming removed 1 base from V and 4 bases from J, with 37 bases in between. The CDR3 is 24 amino acids. CDR3 sequence reads: CASSQVMIGLGTGTRGRTTGELFF. The CDR3 DNA follows: TGCGCCAGCAGCCAAGTCATGATTGGCTTGGGGACAGGGACCCGCGGGAGGACCACCGGGGAGCTGTTTTTT.

This clonotype came up many times. The gene calls are TRBV4-3 and TRBJ1-1; no reliable D call. This CDR3 is 13 amino acids long. Trimming shortened V by 0 bases and J by 7 bases, and 9 bases separated the two germline ends. Germline V gene data show CDR1 as LGHNA and CDR2 as YSLEER. CDR3 DNA sequence: TGCGCCAGCAGCCAAGATACGGGGTTTGAAGCTTTCTTT. Its translation is CASSQDTGFEAFF.

This clonotype was recorded at least ten times. J is TRBJ1-5 and V is TRBV20-1; D ambiguous. The germline V gene has CDR1 DFQATT and CDR2 SNEGSKA (reference sequence). The germline V and J ends were trimmed by 0 bases and 12 bases, with 15 bases remaining between them. The CDR3 is 13 residues long. CDR3 sequence reads: CSARDRGGYLQHF. CDR3 in DNA: TGCAGTGCTAGAGATCGGGGTGGGTACCTCCAGCATTTT.

This clonotype appeared many times. This chain links TRBV5-1 with TRBJ1-2, with D perhaps matching TRBD1 (5 bases). The germline gives CDR1 SGHRS, CDR2 YFSETQ. This CDR3 has 12 residues. Trimming pared 4 bases from V and 8 bases from J, leaving 12 bases between. CDR3 coding DNA: TGCGCCAGCAGCAGGGGACTCGGAGGCTACACCTTC. Its translation: CASSRGLGGYTF.

This chain links TRBV9 with TRBJ2-1, with D maybe TRBD2 (5 bases). This CDR3 is 15 amino acids long. V was trimmed by 2 bases and J by 1 base, leaving 10 bases between them. Germline V CDR1 and CDR2: SGDLS, YYNGEE. CDR3 region: CASSVEDGSYNEQFF. The CDR3 DNA reads TGTGCCAGCAGCGTGGAGGACGGTTCCTACAATGAGCAGTTCTTC.

V usage is TRBV7-9 and J usage is TRBJ1-1; 7 nucleotides agree with TRBD1. The CDR3 spans 17 residues. The V gene end was trimmed by 3 bases and the J gene end by 1 base; junction bases not matched to a gene: 11. CDR1 is SEHNR and CDR2 is FQNEAQ in the germline V gene (reference sequence). The CDR3 here is CASSFLGGRAANTEAFF. CDR3 DNA sequence: TGTGCCAGCAGCTTTCTAGGGGGCAGGGCCGCGAACACTGAAGCTTTCTTT.

This clonotype was seen at least ten times. The V and J genes are TRBV6-5 and TRBJ2-3, with D unclear. Trimming stripped 0 bases from V and 3 bases from J, with 7 bases between. This CDR3 spans 14 amino acids. The germline CDR1 and CDR2 sequences are MNHEY and SVGAGI. CDR3 sequence: CASSYSGWTDTQYF. CDR3 DNA: TGTGCCAGCAGTTACTCAGGGTGGACAGATACGCAGTATTTT.

The chain has TRBV2 and TRBJ2-3; a weak D match, TRBD1 (6 bases). Trimming removed 4 bases from V and 1 base from J, with 21 bases in between. Germline assignment: CDR1 SNHLY and CDR2 FYNNEI. CDR3 length equals 18 residues. The CDR3 nucleotides read TGTGCCAGCAGTGCCCGTTTTCTGGGGGCAAGGGGCACAGATACGCAGTATTTT. Translated: CASSARFLGARGTDTQYF. Full variable domain (outside the CDR3, taken from reference TRBV2 and TRBJ2-3): EPEVTQTPSHQVTQMGQEVILRCVPISNHLYFYWYRQILGQKVEFLVSFYNNEISEKSEIFDDQFSVERPDGSNFTLKIRSTKLEDSAMYFCASSARFLGARGTDTQYFGPGTRLTVL.

In its sample, this clonotype was seen a few times. The CDR3 sequence is CASSQAGDTQPQHF. The CDR3 coding sequence is TGTGCCAGCAGCCAAGCAGGGGACACTCAGCCCCAGCATTTT. This chain links TRBV4-2 with TRBJ1-5; a weak D match, TRBD1 (6 bases). The CDR3 runs to 14 residues. Germline V lookup: CDR1 LGHNA, CDR2 YNFKEQ. V dropped 1 base and J dropped 6 bases, with 10 bases sitting between them.